A selection of T cell receptor beta chains follows, all from one sample in a study of T cells in Graves' hyperthyroidism and ophthalmopathy. TCRdb called the multiplex PCR reads again in MiXCR, with one record for every CDR3 protein. The sample contains more than 500,000 distinct CDR3 sequences, 35% to 55% of which appear only once. Sequencing was carried out using peripheral blood or thyroid tissue (not recorded which). The receptors here all came from an adult woman with Graves' disease, either hyperthyroidism or ophthalmopathy (not recorded which). CDR3s include the opening cysteine and the closing phenylalanine or tryptophan. A D gene is named only where the DNA matches it firmly. Size values are once, few and many counts, or a class for expanded clones, and some rows have none.

length: 14; J: TRBJ2-7; D: NA; V: TRBV24-1; size: NA; CDR3: CATSQWRYRREQYF; DNA: TGTGCCACCAGCCAGTGGCGGTACCGGCGCGAGCAGTACTTC
length: 15; J: TRBJ1-1; D: TRBD1; V: TRBV5-1; size: NA; CDR3: CASSSTGTGCTEAFF; DNA: TGCGCCAGCAGCTCGACCGGGACAGGGTGCACTGAAGCTTTCTTT
length: 15; J: TRBJ2-7; D: TRBD2; V: TRBV2; size: NA; CDR3: CASSAFGGGGREQYF; DNA: TGTGCCAGCAGCGCCTTTGGCGGGGGTGGAAGGGAGCAGTACTTC
length: 17; J: TRBJ1-6; D: NA; V: TRBV7-9; size: NA; CDR3: CASSFGSSGRWNSPLHF; DNA: TGTGCCAGCAGCTTCGGTAGCTCCGGGAGGTGGAATTCACCCCTCCACTTT
length: 15; J: TRBJ2-5; D: TRBD2; V: TRBV7-4; size: NA; CDR3: CASSFVLADQETQYF; DNA: TGTGCCAGCAGCTTCGTACTAGCGGATCAAGAGACCCAGTACTTC
length: 15; J: TRBJ1-5; D: NA; V: TRBV20-1; size: NA; CDR3: CSASIGTGNDQPQHF; DNA: TGCAGTGCTAGTATAGGTACAGGGAACGATCAGCCCCAGCATTTT
length: 14; J: TRBJ1-1; D: TRBD1; V: TRBV28; size: few; CDR3: CASSSNRGNTEAFF; DNA: TGTGCCAGCAGTTCAAACAGGGGAAACACTGAAGCTTTCTTT
length: 16; J: TRBJ2-7; D: NA; V: TRBV7-9; size: NA; CDR3: CASTSLQGSGDYEQYF; DNA: TGTGCCAGTACAAGTTTACAGGGGTCGGGAGACTACGAGCAGTACTTC
length: 14; J: TRBJ1-2; D: NA; V: TRBV20-1; size: many; CDR3: CSARGPGQGYGYTF; DNA: TGCAGTGCTAGAGGCCCCGGACAAGGCTATGGCTACACCTTC
length: 15; J: TRBJ1-5; D: NA; V: TRBV6-5; size: many; CDR3: CASSYRAENNQPQHF; DNA: TGTGCCAGCAGTTACCGGGCAGAAAACAATCAGCCCCAGCATTTT
length: 10; J: TRBJ1-2; D: NA; V: TRBV19; size: NA; CDR3: CATSIYGYTF; DNA: TGTGCCACGTCGATTTATGGCTACACCTTC
length: 14; J: TRBJ2-5; D: NA; V: TRBV10-1; size: many; CDR3: CASSRDQRGETQYF; DNA: TGCGCCAGCAGCCGGGACCAAAGGGGGGAGACCCAGTACTTC
length: 13; J: TRBJ2-7; D: TRBD2; V: TRBV20-1; size: NA; CDR3: CSASGTSAYEQYF; DNA: TGCAGTGCCTCCGGGACTAGCGCTTACGAGCAGTACTTC
length: 15; J: TRBJ1-2; D: NA; V: TRBV7-9; size: many; CDR3: CASSPGGAANYGYTF; DNA: TGTGCCAGCAGCCCCGGGGGGGCAGCTAACTATGGCTACACCTTC
length: 16; J: TRBJ2-5; D: NA; V: TRBV2; size: NA; CDR3: CASSSLAGAGGETQYF; DNA: TGTGCCAGCAGCAGCTTGGCCGGGGCGGGCGGAGAGACCCAGTACTTC
length: 15; J: TRBJ1-2; D: NA; V: TRBV5-1; size: once; CDR3: CASSLEGGRDYGYTF; DNA: TGCGCCAGCAGCTTGGAGGGCGGGAGGGACTATGGCTACACCTTC
length: 14; J: TRBJ2-7; D: NA; V: TRBV5-1; size: many; CDR3: CASSNRDKTHEQYF; DNA: TGCGCCAGCAGCAATCGGGACAAGACCCACGAGCAGTACTTC
length: 12; J: TRBJ1-5; D: NA; V: TRBV20-1; size: NA; CDR3: CSAERGQETQHF; DNA: TGCAGTGCAGAGCGGGGCCAAGAGACCCAGCATTTT
length: 15; J: TRBJ1-5; D: TRBD1; V: TRBV7-9; size: many; CDR3: CASGPGQGANQPQHF; DNA: TGTGCCAGCGGACCAGGACAGGGGGCGAATCAGCCCCAGCATTTT
length: 13; J: TRBJ2-5; D: TRBD1; V: TRBV10-3; size: many; CDR3: CASWTGLMETQYF; DNA: TGTGCCTCCTGGACAGGTCTTATGGAGACCCAGTACTTC
length: 12; J: TRBJ2-7; D: NA; V: TRBV5-4; size: NA; CDR3: CASSGPPYEQYF; DNA: TGTGCCAGCAGTGGCCCCCCCTACGAGCAGTACTTC
length: 13; J: TRBJ1-5; D: NA; V: TRBV11-2; size: many; CDR3: CASSRQLDSIQHF; DNA: TGTGCCAGCAGCCGACAGTTGGACAGCATACAGCATTTT
length: 12; J: TRBJ2-7; D: NA; V: TRBV12-3/TRBV12-4; size: many; CDR3: CASSLGGSEQYF; DNA: TGTGCCAGCAGTTTAGGCGGCAGCGAGCAGTACTTC
length: 17; J: TRBJ2-6; D: TRBD1; V: TRBV19; size: few; CDR3: CASGTGTGNTGANVLTF; DNA: TGTGCCAGTGGAACCGGGACAGGGAACACTGGGGCCAACGTCCTGACTTTC
length: 14; J: TRBJ1-4; D: TRBD1; V: TRBV7-3; size: NA; CDR3: CASSIQRQGGELFF; DNA: TGTGCCAGCAGCATCCAACGACAGGGAGGTGAACTGTTTTTT
length: 18; J: TRBJ1-4; D: TRBD1; V: TRBV7-2; size: many; CDR3: CASSPGVEQGMPNEKLFF; DNA: TGTGCCAGCAGCCCAGGTGTGGAACAGGGGATGCCTAATGAAAAACTGTTTTTT
length: 13; J: TRBJ1-4; D: NA; V: TRBV24-1; size: NA; CDR3: CATSEETNEKLFF; DNA: TGTGCCACCAGTGAAGAGACTAATGAAAAACTGTTTTTT
length: 15; J: TRBJ2-5; D: NA; V: TRBV10-3; size: few; CDR3: CAISESRSMMETQYF; DNA: TGTGCCATCAGTGAGTCCAGGAGTATGATGGAGACCCAGTACTTC
length: 14; J: TRBJ2-2; D: TRBD1; V: TRBV29-1; size: NA; CDR3: CSISRTGRTGELFF; DNA: TGCAGCATCTCCCGGACAGGGCGGACCGGGGAGCTGTTTTTT
length: 15; J: TRBJ2-5; D: NA; V: TRBV7-9; size: NA; CDR3: CASSFGTFDTETQYF; DNA: TGCGCCAGCAGCTTCGGGACTTTTGATACGGAGACCCAGTACTTC
length: 12; J: TRBJ1-2; D: NA; V: TRBV2; size: many; CDR3: CASSGTGPGYTF; DNA: TGTGCCAGCAGTGGTACAGGTCCGGGGTACACCTTC
length: 12; J: TRBJ1-1; D: NA; V: TRBV20-1; size: NA; CDR3: CSASPGTNEAFF; DNA: TGCAGTGCTAGCCCGGGAACTAATGAAGCTTTCTTT
length: 14; J: TRBJ2-7; D: NA; V: TRBV15; size: NA; CDR3: CATSRTQSSYEQYF; DNA: TGTGCCACCAGCAGAACACAGAGCTCCTACGAGCAGTACTTC
length: 13; J: TRBJ1-2; D: TRBD1; V: TRBV7-9; size: many; CDR3: CASNPTGDGGYTF; DNA: TGTGCCAGCAATCCGACAGGGGACGGGGGCTACACCTTC
length: 14; J: TRBJ1-2; D: TRBD1; V: TRBV29-1; size: NA; CDR3: CSAAGTGRNYGYTF; DNA: TGCAGCGCAGCCGGGACAGGGAGGAACTATGGCTACACCTTC
length: 14; J: TRBJ1-5; D: NA; V: TRBV19; size: many; CDR3: CASSHREGDQPQHF; DNA: TGTGCCAGTAGCCACAGGGAGGGGGATCAGCCCCAGCATTTT
length: 14; J: TRBJ2-7; D: NA; V: TRBV5-1; size: NA; CDR3: CASSLEGQNYEQYF; DNA: TGCGCCAGCAGCCTGGAGGGCCAGAACTACGAGCAGTACTTC